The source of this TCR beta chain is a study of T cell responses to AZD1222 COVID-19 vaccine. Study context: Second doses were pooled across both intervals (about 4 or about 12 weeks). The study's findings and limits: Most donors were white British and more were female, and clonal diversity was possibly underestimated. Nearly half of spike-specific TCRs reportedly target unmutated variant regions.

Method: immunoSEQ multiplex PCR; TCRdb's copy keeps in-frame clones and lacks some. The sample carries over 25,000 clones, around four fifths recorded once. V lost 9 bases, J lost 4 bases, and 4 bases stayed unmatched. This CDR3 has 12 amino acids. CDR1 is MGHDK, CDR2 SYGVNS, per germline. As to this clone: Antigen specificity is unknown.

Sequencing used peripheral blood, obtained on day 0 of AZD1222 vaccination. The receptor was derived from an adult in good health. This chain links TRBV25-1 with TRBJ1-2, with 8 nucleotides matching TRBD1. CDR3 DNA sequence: TGTGCCAGTCGGACAGGGACCTATGGCTACACCTTC. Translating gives CASRTGTYGYTF.